The next 25 T cell receptor beta chains were all read from a single sample in a study of blood T cell repertoires in COVID-19. This table comes from immunoSEQ multiplex PCR, and its TCRdb copy is limited to in-frame clones, with some not included. The sample comprises under 95,000 clones, over 65% of which are singletons, and around 5% rests with the top ten. The sample consisted of peripheral blood. The receptor source for this set is a man between 50 and 59 years old with active or convalescent COVID-19.

This clone was found many times. V is TRBV19 and J is TRBJ2-2; 8 bases match TRBD1. This CDR3 is 16 amino acids long. Germline CDR1 reads LNHDA; CDR2 reads SQIVND (reference sequence). V trimming: 5 bases; J trimming: 4 bases; junction bases outside the gene matches: 9. The CDR3 is CASSSRQGASTGELFF. The DNA of the CDR3 is TGTGCCAGTAGTTCTCGCCAGGGGGCAAGCACCGGGGAGCTGTTTTTT.

The chain has TRBV5-1 and TRBJ2-7, with 8 bases matching TRBD1. The trim removed 2 bases at V and 7 bases at J, leaving 8 bases unmatched. The germline gives CDR1 SGHRS, CDR2 YFSETQ. The CDR3 is made up of 14 amino acids. The DNA of the CDR3 is TGCGCCAGCAGCTTCGGACAGGGAATGGGGGAGCAGTACTTC. This gives the protein CASSFGQGMGEQYF.

This sequence joins TRBV3-1 (or the pseudogene TRBV3-2) and TRBJ2-7, with no clear D. V shed 0 bases and J shed 4 bases, with 13 bases lying between them. This CDR3 comprises 15 residues. Germline values: CDR1 LGHDT, CDR2 YNNKEL (reference sequence). CDR3 coding DNA: TGTGCCAGCAGCCAAGATCTAGGCTCAAGGTACGAGCAGTACTTC. Translating gives CASSQDLGSRYEQYF.

This clone was seen more than once but under ten times. The chain combines TRBV25-1 with TRBJ1-6, with 9 bases that match TRBD1. Trimming removed 6 bases from V and 13 bases from J; junction bases left unmatched: 7. The germline V gene has CDR1 MGHDK and CDR2 SYGVNS. This CDR3 is 13 amino acids long. CDR3 in DNA: TGTGCCAGCAGGGGACAGGGTCGAGGGCCCCTCCACTTT. Translating it yields CASRGQGRGPLHF.

The V and J genes are TRBV6-5 and TRBJ1-1; D possibly corresponds to TRBD1 (5 bases). The CDR3 totals 14 residues. Trimming removed 2 bases from V and 3 bases from J, with 10 bases in between. Per germline, CDR1 MNHEY and CDR2 SVGAGI. CDR3 in amino acids: CASSYRGDHTEAFF. The CDR3 DNA reads as TGTGCCAGCAGTTACCGGGGGGACCACACTGAAGCTTTCTTT.

This clone was picked up a small number of times. V and J are TRBV6-1 and TRBJ1-2; 9 nucleotides line up with TRBD1. With 3 bases clipped from V and 8 bases from J, the junction kept 10 bases outside the gene matches. Germline V gene sequence: CDR1 MNHNS, CDR2 SASEGT. CDR3 size: 15 residues. The CDR3 reads CASSEPGQGTRGYTF. For the CDR3, the DNA is TGTGCCAGCAGTGAGCCGGGACAGGGTACAAGGGGCTACACCTTC.

The V call is TRBV2, the J call TRBJ2-7; maybe TRBD1 (6 bases). Germline-derived CDR1 and CDR2 are SNHLY and FYNNEI. The CDR3 length is 12 residues. V was trimmed by 8 bases and J by 3 bases, leaving 11 bases between them. The CDR3 sequence: CASWLQGYEQYF. In DNA form, the CDR3 reads TGTGCCAGCTGGCTACAGGGCTACGAGCAGTACTTC.

This chain connects TRBV30 to TRBJ1-2; tentative D call: TRBD1 (5 bases). The CDR3 has 14 residues. In germline, CDR1 is GTSNPN, CDR2 SVGIG (reference sequence). Trimming shortened V by 1 base and J by 3 bases, and 12 bases separated the two germline ends. CDR3 sequence: CAWSGLAGDYGYTF. CDR3 coding DNA: TGTGCCTGGAGTGGACTCGCGGGGGACTATGGCTACACCTTC.

This clone was picked up a small number of times. The chain couples TRBV11-2 to TRBJ2-2; D is unresolved. Germline-derived CDR1 and CDR2 are SGHAT and FQNNGV. CDR3 length: 16 residues. Trimming pared 2 bases from V and 6 bases from J, leaving 16 bases between. CDR3 loop: CASSLSARRAAGELFF. CDR3 coding DNA: TGTGCCAGCAGCTTATCAGCGAGGCGTGCGGCCGGGGAGCTGTTTTTT.

The gene calls are TRBV7-9 and TRBJ1-2; TRBD1 aligns across 7 bases. V lost 3 bases, J lost 4 bases, and 2 bases stayed unmatched. The V gene's germline CDR1 is SEHNR and CDR2 FQNEAQ (reference sequence). The CDR3 is 13 residues long. In DNA form, the CDR3 reads TGTGCCAGCAGCTTCGGGACAGCCTATGGCTACACCTTC. It yields the protein CASSFGTAYGYTF.

This chain connects TRBV4-2 to TRBJ2-3, with D perhaps matching TRBD2 (6 bases). Germline V gene sequence: CDR1 LGHNA, CDR2 YNFKEQ. This CDR3 has 16 amino acids. Trimming removed 4 bases at V and 0 bases at J, with 14 bases between. DNA of the CDR3: TGTGCCAGCAGCCCGCGGACTATGACTAGCACAGATACGCAGTATTTT. This encodes CASSPRTMTSTDTQYF.

This chain connects TRBV19 to TRBJ1-2, with 9 nucleotides matching TRBD1. CDR1 is LNHDA, CDR2 SQIVND, per germline (reference sequence). CDR3 length equals 13 residues. V gave up 2 bases and J gave up 8 bases; unmatched junction bases: 3. The CDR3 DNA is TGTGCCAGTAGTATAAGGACAGGGGAAGGCTACACCTTC. This translates into CASSIRTGEGYTF.

The CDR3 here is CASSLSTVFPGEAFF. DNA of the CDR3: TGTGCCAGCAGTTTATCCACAGTGTTCCCGGGGGAAGCTTTCTTT. The chain carries TRBV27 and TRBJ1-1; D not resolved. The V end lost 0 bases, the J end lost 8 bases, and 16 bases lay between the germline ends. Per germline, CDR1 MNHEY and CDR2 SMNVEV (reference sequence). The CDR3 has 15 residues.

CDR3 sequence: CASSQMEGQSNSPLHF. The DNA of the CDR3 is TGTGCCAGCAGCCAAATGGAAGGACAGTCAAATTCACCCCTCCACTTT. This rearrangement joins TRBV16 to TRBJ1-6; weak D call: TRBD1 (6 bases). Germline CDR1 KGHSY, CDR2 FQNENV. V lost 2 bases to trimming and J lost 7 bases, with 15 bases between them. The CDR3 length is 16 residues.

This CDR3 is CASSYGTGGGTGELFF. The CDR3 coding sequence is TGCGCCAGCAGCTACGGGACAGGCGGGGGCACCGGGGAGCTGTTTTTT. The chain has TRBV5-1 and TRBJ2-2, with D tentatively TRBD1 (8 bases). This CDR3 is 16 amino acids long. Germline CDR1 and CDR2: SGHRS and YFSETQ. The V end lost 3 bases, the J end lost 4 bases, and 16 bases lay between the germline ends. Looking up the rest from reference TRBV5-1 and TRBJ2-2 gives the full variable domain: KAGVTQTPRYLIKTRGQQVTLSCSPISGHRSVSWYQQTPGQGLQFLFEYFSETQRNKGNFPGRFSGRQFSNSRSEMNVSTLELGDSALYLCASSYGTGGGTGELFFGEGSRLTVL.

V usage is TRBV7-8 and J usage is TRBJ2-1; 11 nucleotides agree with TRBD2. V was pared by 6 bases and J by 8 bases, with 9 bases of the junction left unmatched. The V gene's germline CDR1 is SGHVS and CDR2 FQNEAQ. The CDR3 runs 15 residues. CDR3 nucleotide sequence: TGTGCCAGCAGGAAACTAGCGGGGGATGGGGATGAGCAGTTCTTC. It yields the protein CASRKLAGDGDEQFF.

The DNA for the CDR3 is TGTGCCAGCAGCTCCGGACAGGGGGCCGGAGAGCAGTACTTC. It is translated as CASSSGQGAGEQYF. The rearrangement joins TRBV5-4 to TRBJ2-7, with 11 bases aligning to TRBD1. CDR3 length: 14 residues. The V segment lost 3 bases and the J segment 7 bases; nucleotides outside the gene matches: 6. Germline lookup yields CDR1 SGHNT and CDR2 YYREEE (reference sequence).

The chain joins TRBV3-1 (or the pseudogene TRBV3-2) to TRBJ2-1; TRBD2 matches at 10 bases. The CDR3 is 16 residues long. Germline V CDR1 and CDR2: LGHDT, YNNKEL (reference sequence). J gave up 8 bases and V 0 bases, and 7 bases lay outside the gene matches. The CDR3 spells CASSQESSGGSDEQFF. CDR3 bases: TGTGCCAGCAGCCAAGAGTCTAGCGGGGGTAGCGATGAGCAGTTCTTC.

The V gene is TRBV13, the J gene TRBJ2-7; 7 nucleotides match TRBD2. CDR1 is PRHDT and CDR2 is FYEKMQ in the germline V gene (reference sequence). The CDR3 runs to 14 residues. Unmatched junction bases numbered 9, after V lost 8 bases and J lost 2 bases. The chain's CDR3 is CASQYAGEAYEQYF. For the CDR3, the DNA is TGTGCCAGCCAGTACGCGGGGGAAGCCTACGAGCAGTACTTC.

The chain joins TRBV3-1 (or the pseudogene TRBV3-2) to TRBJ2-4; 8 bases map to TRBD1. V gave up 3 bases and J gave up 5 bases; unmatched junction bases: 12. This CDR3 has 17 residues. CDR1 LGHDT and CDR2 YNNKEL come from the germline V gene (reference sequence). CDR3 residues: CASSHDKDRVSENIQYF. The CDR3 bases are TGTGCCAGCAGCCATGATAAGGACAGGGTTAGCGAAAACATTCAGTACTTC.

The chain uses TRBV19 and TRBJ2-2, with 14 bases lining up with TRBD2. This CDR3 has 17 residues. The germline gives CDR1 LNHDA, CDR2 SQIVND (reference sequence). The V gene end was trimmed by 3 bases and the J gene end by 5 bases; junction bases not matched to a gene: 5. The CDR3 reads CASSIRTSGGRTGELFF. The CDR3 region has the DNA TGTGCCAGTAGTATTAGGACTAGCGGGGGGCGGACCGGGGAGCTGTTTTTT.

The chain is built from TRBV9 and TRBJ2-7; possibly TRBD1 for D (6 bases). The CDR3 covers 15 residues. Trimming shortened V by 0 bases and J by 2 bases, and 12 bases separated the two germline ends. Looked up from germline, CDR1 is SGDLS and CDR2 is YYNGEE. This CDR3 is CASSVATGTPYEQYF. CDR3 coding DNA: TGTGCCAGCAGCGTAGCAACCGGGACACCCTACGAGCAGTACTTC.

This clone was seen only once. This chain connects TRBV11-1 to TRBJ1-1; 8 bases fit TRBD1. CDR3 length: 14 amino acids. Trimming at V came to 2 bases and at J to 8 bases, leaving 7 bases not matched to a gene. Germline V gene sequence: CDR1 SGHAT, CDR2 FQDESV (reference sequence). In DNA, the CDR3 is TGTGCCAGCAGCTTAAGGCAGGGGGCATTCGAAGCTTTCTTT. This gives the protein CASSLRQGAFEAFF.

The chain joins TRBV29-1 to TRBJ1-5; D is possibly TRBD1 (5 bases). Deletions cut 6 bases from V and 5 bases from J, with 14 bases between. Germline assignment: CDR1 SQVTM and CDR2 ANQGSEA. The CDR3 length is 13 residues. The CDR3 DNA reads as TGCAGCGTAGCAGGGTCAATTGATCAGCCCCAGCATTTT. Protein product: CSVAGSIDQPQHF.

This chain connects TRBV7-2 to TRBJ1-5; the D gene is possibly TRBD1 (5 bases). The germline V gene encodes CDR1 SGHTA and CDR2 FQGNSA. V lost 5 bases and J 1 base, leaving 15 bases between the germline ends. This CDR3 has 16 amino acids. CDR3 sequence: CASSQSGGLSNQPQHF. The CDR3 nucleotides are TGTGCCAGCAGCCAGTCCGGGGGATTAAGCAATCAGCCCCAGCATTTT. Full variable domain (rest looked up from reference TRBV7-2 and TRBJ1-5): GAGVSQSPSNKVTEKGKDVELRCDPISGHTALYWYRQSLGQGLEFLIYFQGNSAPDKSGLPSDRFSAERTGGSVSTLTIQRTQQEDSAVYLCASSQSGGLSNQPQHFGDGTRLSIL.